The next 27 T cell receptor beta chains were all read from a single sample in a study of shared clonotypes between healthy human individuals. Produced via immunoSEQ multiplex PCR; TCRdb's table is partial and in-frame only. Of roughly 2,000,000 clones in the sample, just under 95% are singletons; the top ten hold over 1.5%. Naive CD8 cells, CD45RO-negative and positively selected for CCR7, excluded terminally differentiated effector memory CD45RA+ cells. Source material: naive CD8+ T cells from PBMCs. All receptors come from a man between 18 and 29 years old in good health. Some clones in this sample may be carry-over from other donors' samples.

The chain recombines TRBV2 with TRBJ2-1; 8 bases line up with TRBD2. V lost 3 bases to trimming and J lost 6 bases; unmatched junction nucleotides: 7. There are 15 residues in the CDR3. Germline V gene lookup returns CDR1 SNHLY and CDR2 FYNNEI. The CDR3 DNA follows: TGTGCCAGCAGTGAGAGACTAGCGCCCGTCAATGAGCAGTTCTTC. It is translated as CASSERLAPVNEQFF.

The chain employs TRBV7-9 and TRBJ2-7, with TRBD2 matching 11 bases. This CDR3 is 16 amino acids long. J lost 2 bases, V lost 5 bases, and 8 bases had no gene match. Looked up from germline, CDR1 is SEHNR and CDR2 is FQNEAQ (reference sequence). CDR3 DNA sequence: TGTGCCAGCAGCCTTCCCCTAGCGGGAGGCACCTACGAGCAGTACTTC. It is translated as CASSLPLAGGTYEQYF.

The CDR3, as DNA: TGTGCCAGCAGTTTGAACAGACACACAGATACGCAGTATTTT. It codes for CASSLNRHTDTQYF. The rearrangement joins TRBV28 to TRBJ2-3; D call uncertain. The CDR3 loop spans 14 amino acids. V lost 3 bases, J lost 2 bases, and 9 bases lay in between. Germline assignment: CDR1 MDHEN and CDR2 SYDVKM.

The rearrangement joins TRBV9 to TRBJ1-3; D perhaps matches TRBD1 (5 bases). The germline CDR1 and CDR2 sequences are SGDLS and YYNGEE. Trimming left V 4 bases short and J 8 bases short, with 10 bases between. The CDR3 runs 12 residues. In DNA form, the CDR3 reads TGTGCCAGCAGCATCACGGGGGACACCATATATTTT. Translating gives CASSITGDTIYF.

The chain combines TRBV2 with TRBJ2-1; 10 bases are shared with TRBD2. The germline CDR1 and CDR2 sequences are SNHLY and FYNNEI. J was trimmed by 4 bases and V by 6 bases; bases with no gene match: 18. The CDR3 spans 19 residues. The chain's CDR3 is CASREVGIAGGGGYNEQFF. CDR3 sequence (DNA): TGTGCCAGCAGAGAGGTCGGGATAGCGGGAGGTGGAGGATACAATGAGCAGTTCTTC.

For this clone: The junction departs from the called germline gene at one end, perhaps through a read error. Different DNA sequences within this sample yield the same CDR3. The rearrangement uses TRBV6-1 and TRBJ2-7, with TRBD2 matching over 15 bases. This CDR3 comprises 15 residues. Germline V lookup: CDR1 MNHNS, CDR2 SASEGT. The CDR3 region is CASSAGLAGGYEQYF. The CDR3 region has the DNA TGCGCCAGCAGCGCGGGACTAGCGGGAGGCTACGAGCAGTACTTC.

The V gene is TRBV6-6, the J gene TRBJ2-3; TRBD2 agrees at 13 bases. The V segment lost 6 bases and the J segment 4 bases; nucleotides outside the gene matches: 7. Germline V gene sequence: CDR1 MNHNY, CDR2 SVGAGI (reference sequence). This CDR3 spans 16 amino acids. Here the CDR3 reads CASSPTSGGGPDTQYF. CDR3 nucleotide sequence: TGTGCCAGCAGCCCCACTAGCGGGGGGGGACCAGATACGCAGTATTTT.

With regard to this clone: Other DNA sequences in the same sample also yield this CDR3. The rearrangement uses TRBV5-4 and TRBJ1-1; 7 nucleotides match TRBD1. This CDR3 region has 14 residues. Germline assignment: CDR1 SGHNT and CDR2 YYREEE (reference sequence). V lost 3 bases and J lost 3; bases outside the gene matches: 5. Here the CDR3 reads CASSWGQGDTEAFF. CDR3 coding DNA: TGTGCCAGCAGCTGGGGGCAGGGGGACACTGAAGCTTTCTTT.

This rearrangement joins TRBV7-9 to TRBJ1-3; 10 bases match TRBD1. The V segment lost 0 bases and the J segment 0 bases; nucleotides outside the gene matches: 2. This CDR3 contains 17 residues. Germline lookup yields CDR1 SEHNR and CDR2 FQNEAQ (reference sequence). The CDR3 DNA sequence: TGTGCCAGCAGCTTAGCGACAGGGGGCTTCTCTGGAAACACCATATATTTT. This gives the protein CASSLATGGFSGNTIYF. The full variable domain, its missing parts supplied by reference TRBV7-9 and TRBJ1-3, is DTGVSQNPRHKITKRGQNVTFRCDPISEHNRLYWYRQTLGQGPEFLTYFQNEAQLEKSRLLSDRFSAERPKGSFSTLEIQRTEQGDSAMYLCASSLATGGFSGNTIYFGEGSWLTVV.

Details on this clone: At one boundary the junction diverges from the germline segment, which might be a read error. The sample carries other DNA sequences with the same CDR3. The V call is TRBV12-5, the J call TRBJ2-1; D uncertain. Per germline, CDR1 LGHNT and CDR2 FRNRAP. The length of the CDR3 is 11 residues. CDR3 protein: CASGSFNEQFF. In DNA, the CDR3 is TGTGCTAGTGGTTCCTTCAATGAGCAGTTCTTC.

The chain combines TRBV14 with TRBJ2-7; D remains ambiguous. Germline V gene sequence: CDR1 SGHDN, CDR2 FVKESK. V was pared by 3 bases and J by 6 bases, with 12 bases between. The length of the CDR3 is 13 residues. The CDR3 region is CASSQDPNVEQYF. CDR3 bases: TGTGCCAGCAGCCAGGACCCTAACGTCGAGCAGTACTTC.

This rearrangement joins TRBV4-3 to TRBJ2-2; tentative D call: TRBD1 (5 bases). This CDR3 region has 15 residues. CDR1 is LGHNA, CDR2 YSLEER, per germline. The V end lost 0 bases, the J end lost 9 bases, and 14 bases lay between the germline ends. The CDR3 bases are TGCGCCAGCAGCCAAGATAGGGGATTGACCTGGGAGCTGTTTTTT. Its translation: CASSQDRGLTWELFF.

A word on this clone: The same CDR3 is also encoded by other DNA sequences in this sample. V is TRBV27 and J is TRBJ2-2; 7 bases agree with TRBD1. V trimming: 3 bases; J trimming: 1 base; junction bases outside the gene matches: 2. Per the germline V gene, CDR1 is MNHEY and CDR2 is SMNVEV (reference sequence). CDR3 size: 15 residues. The CDR3 spells CASSFYRGNTGELFF. The CDR3 region has the DNA TGTGCCAGCAGTTTCTACAGGGGGAACACCGGGGAGCTGTTTTTT.

This clone appeared a few times. The chain combines TRBV30 with TRBJ1-1; possibly TRBD1 for D (5 bases). Germline values: CDR1 GTSNPN, CDR2 SVGIG (reference sequence). The CDR3 runs 12 residues. Trimming shortened V by 2 bases and J by 6 bases, and 10 bases separated the two germline ends. In DNA, the CDR3 is TGTGCCTGGAGTACCTCAGGGCCTGAAGCTTTCTTT. Amino acid sequence: CAWSTSGPEAFF.

V and J are TRBV5-4 and TRBJ1-1, with TRBD1 matching over 8 bases. Losses at the gene ends were 2 bases for V and 6 bases for J; bases not matched to a gene: 9. CDR1 and CDR2 (germline): SGHNT, YYREEE (reference sequence). The CDR3 contains 15 residues. The CDR3 is CASSLPDRGWSEAFF. For the CDR3, the DNA is TGTGCCAGCAGCTTACCCGACAGGGGATGGTCTGAAGCTTTCTTT.

Note on this clone: Germline and junction disagree at one end, which may indicate a read error. The chain couples TRBV2 to TRBJ2-4, with D hard to call. This CDR3 has 9 residues. Germline CDR1 and CDR2: SNHLY and FYNNEI. In nucleotides, the CDR3 is TGTGCCAGCACCCCCTTTGAGGACTTC. Translating it yields CASTPFEDF.

The V call is TRBV9, the J call TRBJ1-2, with 8 bases aligning to TRBD1. V shed 6 bases, J shed 2 bases, and the junction held 12 bases outside the gene matches. The CDR3 contains 16 residues. CDR1 SGDLS and CDR2 YYNGEE come from the germline V gene. CDR3 sequence reads: CASTPGAGGANYGYTF. In DNA, the CDR3 is TGTGCCAGCACCCCTGGGGCAGGGGGCGCAAACTATGGCTACACCTTC.

This clone was detected only once. The chain is built from TRBV29-1 and TRBJ2-6; no clear D gene. V lost 4 bases, J lost 0 bases, and 10 bases lay in between. CDR1 and CDR2 from the germline V gene are SQVTM and ANQGSEA. The CDR3 sequence is 15 residues long. CDR3 coding DNA: TGCAGCGTTGTGGTTGCCTCCTCTGGGGCCAACGTCCTGACTTTC. Translation gives CSVVVASSGANVLTF.

The genes are TRBV27 and TRBJ2-7; possible D gene TRBD1, 5 bases. Looked up from germline, CDR1 is MNHEY and CDR2 is SMNVEV (reference sequence). Trimming took 4 bases from V and 6 from J, leaving 10 bases between them. The CDR3 has 12 residues. The CDR3 is CASSSRVIEQYF. CDR3 coding DNA: TGTGCCAGCAGTTCCAGGGTAATCGAGCAGTACTTC.

The rearrangement uses TRBV28 and TRBJ2-7; D remains ambiguous. Trimming left V 6 bases short and J 3 bases short, with 12 bases between. CDR3 length equals 13 residues. From germline, CDR1 is MDHEN and CDR2 SYDVKM. The CDR3, as DNA: TGTGCCAGCAGCCTTGACGAACACTACGAGCAGTACTTC. This encodes CASSLDEHYEQYF.

This sequence joins TRBV9 and TRBJ2-5; a weak D match, TRBD2 (6 bases). Germline V lookup: CDR1 SGDLS, CDR2 YYNGEE. Trimming pared 4 bases from V and 5 bases from J, leaving 18 bases between. The CDR3 is 15 amino acids. DNA of the CDR3: TGTGCCAGCAGCCTCCTCGTCGGAGGAGGGGAGACCCAGTACTTC. It codes for CASSLLVGGGETQYF.

The chain recombines TRBV19 with TRBJ2-3; 7 bases line up with TRBD2. The CDR3 runs 15 residues. Germline CDR1 LNHDA, CDR2 SQIVND (reference sequence). The ends lost 2 bases at V and 0 bases at J; junction bases unmatched: 2. As DNA, the CDR3 is TGTGCCAGTAGTATACGGGGGGATAGCACAGATACGCAGTATTTT. Amino acid sequence: CASSIRGDSTDTQYF.

J is TRBJ2-1 and V is TRBV28, with D perhaps matching TRBD1 or TRBD2 (5 bases each). V gave up 8 bases and J gave up 0 bases, with 14 bases separating them. Per germline, CDR1 MDHEN and CDR2 SYDVKM. The CDR3 contains 15 residues. CDR3 loop: CASLRRDRSYNEQFF. CDR3 sequence (DNA): TGTGCCAGCCTGCGAAGGGACCGCTCCTACAATGAGCAGTTCTTC.

This chain connects TRBV7-9 to TRBJ2-2; D gene ambiguous. Trimming shortened V by 1 base and J by 6 bases, and 9 bases separated the two germline ends. Germline CDR1 is SEHNR and CDR2 is FQNEAQ (reference sequence). The length of the CDR3 is 14 residues. As DNA, the CDR3 is TGTGCCAGCAGCTTAGTGTATCGGGCCGGGGAGCTGTTTTTT. Its protein product is CASSLVYRAGELFF.

The chain combines TRBV2 with TRBJ1-1; 7 bases are a match to TRBD1. Germline trimming cut 2 bases from V and 1 base from J; bases unmatched to any gene: 13. The CDR3 extends over 18 amino acids. CDR1 SNHLY and CDR2 FYNNEI come from the germline V gene. The CDR3 bases are TGTGCCAGCAGTGAATGGCGTGATGGCAGGGGGACGAACACTGAAGCTTTCTTT. This codes for CASSEWRDGRGTNTEAFF. Full variable domain (rest looked up from reference TRBV2 and TRBJ1-1): EPEVTQTPSHQVTQMGQEVILRCVPISNHLYFYWYRQILGQKVEFLVSFYNNEISEKSEIFDDQFSVERPDGSNFTLKIRSTKLEDSAMYFCASSEWRDGRGTNTEAFFGQGTRLTVV.

The sample holds many counts of this clone. The chain couples TRBV27 to TRBJ2-7; D call uncertain. This CDR3 contains 15 residues. The germline gives CDR1 MNHEY, CDR2 SMNVEV (reference sequence). With 2 bases removed from V and 0 bases from J, the gap between germline ends came to 11 bases. CDR3 coding DNA: TGTGCCAGCAGTTTACGGCCAGGCCGCTCCTACGAGCAGTACTTC. This gives the protein CASSLRPGRSYEQYF.

This chain's CDR3 is CASSLETPYGYTF. The CDR3 region has the DNA TGTGCCAGCAGCTTGGAAACCCCCTATGGCTACACCTTC. J is TRBJ1-2 and V is TRBV5-4; D ambiguous. This CDR3 is 13 amino acids long. V dropped 0 bases and J dropped 4 bases, with 7 bases sitting between them. Germline V gene sequence: CDR1 SGHNT, CDR2 YYREEE (reference sequence).